The 22 T cell receptor beta chains given below trace back to one sample, sequenced in a study of blood T cell repertoires in COVID-19. TCRdb's copy holds only in-frame clones and misses some; the assay was immunoSEQ multiplex PCR. The data hold around 470,000 clones, with 80% to 95% observed a single time. The specimen was PBMCs or T cells enriched from blood (not recorded which). Every receptor here comes from a man aged 18 to 30 who had recovered from COVID-19.

The chain uses TRBV2 and TRBJ1-2; D not certain. Germline CDR1 SNHLY, CDR2 FYNNEI. CDR3 size: 15 residues. Trimming removed 0 bases from V and 1 base from J, with 9 bases in between. The CDR3 DNA reads TGTGCCAGCAGTGAAGCAGCGGCCAGTAACTATGGCTACACCTTC. Translating it yields CASSEAAASNYGYTF.

The rearrangement joins TRBV6-5 to TRBJ2-3, with TRBD2 identical over 10 bases. Trimming at V came to 5 bases and at J to 5 bases, leaving 4 bases not matched to a gene. The CDR3 consists of 14 residues. Germline CDR1 is MNHEY and CDR2 is SVGAGI. The CDR3 protein is CASSKLAGLDTQYF. CDR3 bases: TGTGCCAGCAGTAAACTAGCGGGGTTAGATACGCAGTATTTT.

This clone was observed a single time. At one boundary the junction diverges from the germline segment, which might be a read error. CDR3: CATSMLAAPVEQFF. As DNA, the CDR3 is TGCGCCACCAGCATGCTAGCCGCGCCCGTTGAGCAGTTCTTC. V and J are TRBV5-1 and TRBJ2-1; a weak D match, TRBD2 (5 bases). The CDR3 is made up of 14 amino acids. From germline, CDR1 is SGHRS and CDR2 YFSETQ.

The chain has TRBV11-2 and TRBJ1-1, with TRBD1 identical over 10 bases. Germline V gene lookup returns CDR1 SGHAT and CDR2 FQNNGV. After removal of 0 bases from V and 6 bases from J, the junction contained 1 base not matched to a gene. This CDR3 region has 14 residues. The CDR3 coding sequence is TGTGCCAGCAGCTTAGAGGGGACAGGGGCTGAAGCTTTCTTT. It translates to CASSLEGTGAEAFF.

This sequence joins TRBV29-1 and TRBJ1-4; D remains unclear. The CDR3 is 12 residues long. Germline CDR1 reads SQVTM; CDR2 reads ANQGSEA. V shed 7 bases and J shed 0 bases, with 6 bases lying between them. In DNA form, the CDR3 reads TGCAGCGCGCAGACAACTAATGAAAAACTGTTTTTT. Translated: CSAQTTNEKLFF.

The chain combines TRBV19 with TRBJ2-3; maybe TRBD2 (6 bases). Germline V lookup: CDR1 LNHDA, CDR2 SQIVND (reference sequence). V was trimmed by 9 bases and J by 6 bases, leaving 25 bases between them. This CDR3 contains 16 residues. CDR3 loop: CASSPEDGGPPDTQYF. In DNA, the CDR3 is TGTGCCAGCTCACCTGAGGACGGGGGTCCCCCCGATACGCAGTATTTT.

The chain has TRBV7-9 and TRBJ2-3, with TRBD1 matching over 7 bases. Germline CDR1 reads SEHNR; CDR2 reads FQNEAQ (reference sequence). The junction had 9 bases not matched to a gene; V was cut back by 7 bases and J by 5 bases. This CDR3 has 14 amino acids. The DNA of the CDR3 is TGTGCCAGCACCACGCAAGGGGGCCTAGATACGCAGTATTTT. Translation gives CASTTQGGLDTQYF.

V usage is TRBV12-3 or TRBV12-4 and J usage is TRBJ1-4, with D perhaps TRBD1 (5 bases). Trimming pared 6 bases from V and 7 bases from J, leaving 12 bases between. The CDR3 runs 13 residues. CDR3 in DNA: TGTGCCAGCAGGGTCGGGACTCTTGAAAAACTGTTTTTT. Encoded protein: CASRVGTLEKLFF.

The CDR3 DNA is TGCGCCAGCAGTCGCCGTGTGGACAAGAAATCCTACGAGCAGTACTTC. Amino acids: CASSRRVDKKSYEQYF. V and J are TRBV23-1 and TRBJ2-7; D may be TRBD1 (5 bases). TRBV23-1 is an ORF for which the function is uncertain. The CDR3 extends over 16 amino acids. The V gene lost 4 bases and the J gene lost 1 base, with 17 bases spanning the gap.

This clone was detected once. In DNA, the CDR3 is TGTGCCAGCTCACCCCGGGACACCTCTAACTATGGCTACACCTTC. Translated, it gives CASSPRDTSNYGYTF. The chain has TRBV18 and TRBJ1-2; a possible D gene is TRBD1 (6 bases). V was trimmed by 3 bases and J by 0 bases, leaving 11 bases between them. The CDR3 is made up of 15 amino acids. Germline V gene data show CDR1 as KGHSH and CDR2 as LQKENI.

The chain has TRBV19 and TRBJ1-2; no definite D call. Germline V gene sequence: CDR1 LNHDA, CDR2 SQIVND (reference sequence). This CDR3 comprises 13 residues. V gave up 3 bases and J gave up 1 base, with 6 bases separating them. The CDR3 DNA follows: TGTGCCAGTAGTATCGGTGTTAACTATGGCTACACCTTC. Translated, it gives CASSIGVNYGYTF.

CDR3 coding DNA: TGTGCCAGTAGTAATCCAGGAAGTAATGAAAAACTGTTTTTT. Translating gives CASSNPGSNEKLFF. This chain joins TRBV19 and TRBJ1-4; D remains ambiguous. CDR1 is LNHDA, CDR2 SQIVND, per germline (reference sequence). The CDR3 loop spans 14 amino acids. V was cut by 4 bases and J by 4 bases, with 10 bases left in between.

The rearrangement links TRBV5-1 to TRBJ1-4; a weak D match, TRBD1 (6 bases). Trimming removed 4 bases at V and 7 bases at J, with 14 bases between. CDR1 is SGHRS, CDR2 YFSETQ, per germline. This CDR3 comprises 14 residues. The CDR3 nucleotides read TGCGCCAGCAGCGCCGCAGGGGTTGCTGAAAAACTGTTTTTT. Translation gives CASSAAGVAEKLFF. The full variable domain, its missing parts supplied by reference TRBV5-1 and TRBJ1-4, is KAGVTQTPRYLIKTRGQQVTLSCSPISGHRSVSWYQQTPGQGLQFLFEYFSETQRNKGNFPGRFSGRQFSNSRSEMNVSTLELGDSALYLCASSAAGVAEKLFFGSGTQLSVL.

Here the CDR3 DNA reads TGTGCCAGTAGTCCAATTGACAGGGGCTCTGGAAACACCATATATTTT. This encodes CASSPIDRGSGNTIYF. This sequence joins TRBV19 and TRBJ1-3; 8 nucleotides align to TRBD1. J gave up 0 bases and V 5 bases, and 6 bases lay outside the gene matches. The CDR3 is 16 residues long. CDR1 LNHDA and CDR2 SQIVND come from the germline V gene (reference sequence).

The J gene is TRBJ2-1, the V gene TRBV15, with D maybe TRBD1 (7 bases). CDR1 is LNHNV, CDR2 YYDKDF, per germline (reference sequence). This CDR3 region has 14 residues. V was shortened by 4 bases and J by 5 bases, with 12 bases between the two germline ends. The CDR3 is CATSNSRGDNEQFF. CDR3 sequence (DNA): TGTGCCACCAGCAACTCCAGGGGGGACAATGAGCAGTTCTTC.

The rearrangement uses TRBV25-1 and TRBJ2-3; 12 bases are shared with TRBD2. Germline V gene lookup returns CDR1 MGHDK and CDR2 SYGVNS. The CDR3 totals 13 residues. The junction had 8 bases not matched to a gene; V was cut back by 5 bases and J by 14 bases. CDR3 in DNA: TGTGCCAGCAGTTGGGCTAGCGGGGGGGCCGTGTATTTT. This encodes CASSWASGGAVYF. The variable domain in full, with the rest retrieved from reference TRBV25-1 and TRBJ2-3, is EADIYQTPRYLVIGTGKKITLECSQTMGHDKMYWYQQDPGMELHLIHYSYGVNSTEKGDLSSESTVSRIRTEHFPLTLESARPSHTSQYLCASSWASGGAVYFGPGTRLTVL.

The CDR3 coding sequence is TGTGCCAGTAGTATGGGGCAGGGGATTCAGCCCCAGCATTTT. Protein sequence: CASSMGQGIQPQHF. The rearrangement uses TRBV19 and TRBJ1-5, with TRBD1 as a possible D gene (6 bases). Deletions cut 3 bases from V and 6 bases from J, with 12 bases between. CDR1 and CDR2 (germline): LNHDA, SQIVND (reference sequence). The CDR3 length is 14 residues.

This clone was counted a single time. This chain connects TRBV11-1 to TRBJ2-1; no clear D. CDR3 size: 14 residues. V was cut by 1 base and J by 7 bases, with 11 bases left in between. The germline CDR1 and CDR2 sequences are SGHAT and FQDESV (reference sequence). The CDR3 here is CASSLDLSPNEQFF. DNA of the CDR3: TGTGCCAGCAGCTTAGATCTCAGTCCTAATGAGCAGTTCTTC.

This clone is a singleton in its sample. The rearrangement uses TRBV28 and TRBJ1-2; 10 nucleotides line up with TRBD1. Germline lookup yields CDR1 MDHEN and CDR2 SYDVKM. This CDR3 contains 16 residues. Trimming took 5 bases from V and 5 from J; bases not matched to a gene: 11. CDR3 region: CASSPPDRGRLYGYTF. CDR3 DNA sequence: TGTGCCAGCAGTCCTCCCGACAGGGGGCGCTTATATGGCTACACCTTC.

Points on this clone: Other DNA variants within this sample encode the same CDR3. This CDR3 is CASSFGAGTDTQYF. For the CDR3, the DNA is TGTGCCAGCAGCTTTGGGGCAGGCACAGATACGCAGTATTTT. The V gene is TRBV7-3, the J gene TRBJ2-3, with D possibly being TRBD1 (5 bases). The CDR3 covers 14 residues. Trimming cost V 3 bases and J 1 base, with 8 bases left between them. Germline V gene lookup returns CDR1 SGHTA and CDR2 FQGTGA.

J is TRBJ1-2 and V is TRBV6-5, with D perhaps matching TRBD1 (6 bases). Trimming shortened V by 10 bases and J by 8 bases, and 20 bases separated the two germline ends. Germline CDR1 MNHEY, CDR2 SVGAGI. The CDR3 has 13 residues. The CDR3 spells CAIFDRYLGGYTF. CDR3 nucleotide sequence: TGTGCCATCTTCGACAGGTACCTGGGAGGCTACACCTTC.

The chain couples TRBV7-2 to TRBJ2-1; no reliable D call. The CDR3 is made up of 15 amino acids. Trimming took off 1 base at V and 6 bases at J, with 13 bases between the two ends. Germline V lookup: CDR1 SGHTA, CDR2 FQGNSA. The CDR3 DNA reads as TGTGCCAGCAGCTTAGAGGTTAGCTCCCTCAATGAGCAGTTCTTC. Translated, it gives CASSLEVSSLNEQFF.